These 23 T cell receptor beta chains were sequenced from one sample in a study of CD8 T cells in ankylosing spondylitis. TCRdb fed the 5' RACE reads into MiXCR, producing one record per CDR3 protein. The repertoire consists of approximately 210,000 distinct CDR3 sequences, with over 10% occurring once and the leading ten covering 15% to 20%. Sequencing was carried out using blood, either unsorted or a sorted T cell fraction (not recorded which). These receptors were obtained from a male donor with ankylosing spondylitis or in good health (not recorded which).

V gene TRBV6-1 combines with J gene TRBJ1-1, with a tentative D call TRBD1 (5 bases). Deletions cut 4 bases from V and 5 bases from J, with 14 bases between. The CDR3 extends over 14 amino acids. The germline CDR1 and CDR2 sequences are MNHNS and SASEGT. This chain's CDR3 is CASSVGRRGTEAFF. DNA for the CDR3: TGTGCCAGCAGTGTAGGCAGGAGGGGAACTGAAGCTTTCTTT.

The V gene is TRBV7-6, the J gene TRBJ2-1; TRBD2 matches at 10 bases. V was clipped by 1 base and J by 6 bases; unmatched bases: 3. The CDR3 totals 15 residues. In germline, CDR1 is SGHVS, CDR2 FNYEAQ. The CDR3 DNA sequence: TGTGCCAGCAGCTTAGGACCTAGCGGGAGCAATGAGCAGTTCTTC. Encoded protein: CASSLGPSGSNEQFF.

This clonotype has a count of ten or more. This chain connects TRBV5-5 to TRBJ1-5; D unresolved. Germline-derived CDR1 and CDR2 are SGHKS and YYEKEE (reference sequence). The CDR3 consists of 15 residues. Trimming took off 4 bases at V and 0 bases at J, with 11 bases between the two ends. The chain's CDR3 is CASSGTGSSNQPQHF. The CDR3 region has the DNA TGTGCCAGCAGCGGTACCGGGAGTAGCAATCAGCCCCAGCATTTT.

This clonotype was seen a handful of times. The gene calls are TRBV27 and TRBJ2-1; 10 bases are shared with TRBD2. CDR3 size: 16 residues. Trimming at V came to 5 bases and at J to 0 bases, leaving 4 bases not matched to a gene. Per germline, CDR1 MNHEY and CDR2 SMNVEV (reference sequence). The DNA of the CDR3 is TGTGCCAGCAGTAATAGCGGGGGGCCCTCCTACAATGAGCAGTTCTTC. Its translation: CASSNSGGPSYNEQFF.

This clonotype was seen more than once but under ten times. This CDR3 is CASSAAATWGTGELFF. DNA for the CDR3: TGCGCCAGCAGCGCCGCCGCGACGTGGGGGACCGGGGAGCTGTTTTTT. The chain carries TRBV5-1 and TRBJ2-2; D possibly uses TRBD1 or TRBD2 (5 bases each). This CDR3 contains 16 residues. Germline V gene lookup returns CDR1 SGHRS and CDR2 YFSETQ. Between the trimmed V and J ends, which lost 4 bases and 5 bases, there was a span of 18 bases.

This clonotype turned up a few times. The chain joins TRBV11-2 to TRBJ2-7; perhaps TRBD1 as D (5 bases). The CDR3 length is 18 residues. The germline V gene encodes CDR1 SGHAT and CDR2 FQNNGV. V lost 4 bases and J 0 bases, leaving 22 bases between the germline ends. The CDR3 nucleotides read TGTGCCAGCAGCTCTCCGACAGAAAGTATAGTCAGCTCCTACGAGCAGTACTTC. Translated: CASSSPTESIVSSYEQYF.

V is TRBV6-4 and J is TRBJ1-1; perhaps TRBD1 as D (5 bases). Germline V gene sequence: CDR1 MRHNA, CDR2 SNTAGT. V shed 7 bases and J shed 1 base, with 16 bases lying between them. The CDR3 spans 15 residues. As DNA, the CDR3 is TGTGCCAGCATTCTCTCCTGGCAGGGGAACACTGAAGCTTTCTTT. Translated, it gives CASILSWQGNTEAFF.

The chain joins TRBV7-9 to TRBJ1-5; TRBD1 agrees at 9 bases. The CDR3 length is 16 residues. Looked up from germline, CDR1 is SEHNR and CDR2 is FQNEAQ (reference sequence). V was pared by 4 bases and J by 3 bases, with 7 bases of the junction left unmatched. The CDR3 DNA sequence: TGTGCCAGCAGCTCAGAGGACAGGGGATTCAATCAGCCCCAGCATTTT. As protein: CASSSEDRGFNQPQHF.

This clonotype was detected only once. The chain carries TRBV6-5 and TRBJ2-3; no firm D call. This CDR3 comprises 19 residues. Trimming took off 2 bases at V and 0 bases at J, with 21 bases between the two ends. Looked up from germline, CDR1 is MNHEY and CDR2 is SVGAGI. For the CDR3, the DNA is TGTGCCAGCAGTTACACAGTGGACCCCTTCCTGTCTAGCACAGATACGCAGTATTTT. Translation: CASSYTVDPFLSSTDTQYF.

Only a few counts were recorded for this clonotype. This rearrangement joins TRBV20-1 to TRBJ2-7, with TRBD2 matching 9 bases. The CDR3 consists of 13 residues. Trimming cost V 2 bases and J 3 bases; bases outside gene matches: 2. The germline V gene has CDR1 DFQATT and CDR2 SNEGSKA (reference sequence). This CDR3 is CSARKLAGYEQYF. The CDR3 DNA follows: TGCAGTGCTAGAAAACTAGCGGGCTACGAGCAGTACTTC.

This clonotype was seen at least ten times. V gene TRBV27 combines with J gene TRBJ1-5; D is ambiguous. This CDR3 is built from 11 residues. Trimming took off 3 bases at V and 9 bases at J, with 6 bases between the two ends. Germline CDR1 and CDR2: MNHEY and SMNVEV (reference sequence). The CDR3 DNA reads as TGTGCCAGCAGTTTCACGCCGCCCCAGCATTTT. Translating it yields CASSFTPPQHF.

J is TRBJ2-5 and V is TRBV5-6; no clear D. V lost 0 bases and J 2 bases, leaving 5 bases between the germline ends. This CDR3 has 13 residues. CDR1 and CDR2 (germline): SGHDT, YYEEEE. The CDR3 DNA reads TGTGCCAGCAGCTTGGTGCTACAAGAGACCCAGTACTTC. Protein: CASSLVLQETQYF.

This clonotype was observed a few times. The V and J genes are TRBV7-8 and TRBJ2-1, with 8 bases fitting TRBD2. The germline V gene has CDR1 SGHVS and CDR2 FQNEAQ. The V gene end was trimmed by 3 bases and the J gene end by 10 bases; junction bases not matched to a gene: 2. The length of the CDR3 is 12 residues. The CDR3 nucleotides are TGTGCCAGCAGCTTTAGCGGGATCGAGCAGTTCTTC. The encoded protein is CASSFSGIEQFF.

The chain links TRBV11-2 to TRBJ2-7; 9 bases align to TRBD2. Germline CDR1 SGHAT, CDR2 FQNNGV. V shed 3 bases and J 4 bases; nucleotides not matched to a gene: 4. The CDR3 has 14 residues. The DNA for the CDR3 is TGTGCCAGCAGCTTGGTGGGACTAGCTTACGAGCAGTACTTC. Its translation is CASSLVGLAYEQYF. The full variable domain, its missing parts supplied by reference TRBV11-2 and TRBJ2-7, is EAGVAQSPRYKIIEKRQSVAFWCNPISGHATLYWYQQILGQGPKLLIQFQNNGVVDDSQLPKDRFSAERLKGVDSTLKIQPAKLEDSAVYLCASSLVGLAYEQYFGPGTRLTVT.

This clonotype has a handful of counts. The V gene is TRBV7-9, the J gene TRBJ1-4; unclear D gene. This CDR3 comprises 12 residues. V gave up 1 base and J gave up 12 bases, with 9 bases separating them. The germline CDR1 and CDR2 sequences are SEHNR and FQNEAQ (reference sequence). The CDR3 reads CASSLETVELFF. CDR3 nucleotide sequence: TGTGCCAGCAGCTTAGAAACAGTAGAACTGTTTTTT.

This clonotype was observed a few times. The rearrangement joins TRBV20-1 to TRBJ2-7, with D unclear. Trimming left V 0 bases short and J 1 base short, with 7 bases between. This CDR3 contains 13 residues. Germline V gene sequence: CDR1 DFQATT, CDR2 SNEGSKA (reference sequence). CDR3: CSARERLSYEQYF. The CDR3, as DNA: TGCAGTGCTAGAGAGCGACTTTCCTACGAGCAGTACTTC.

V is TRBV7-9 and J is TRBJ2-3; D is perhaps TRBD1 (5 bases). V gave up 5 bases and J gave up 2 bases, with 11 bases separating them. CDR1 SEHNR and CDR2 FQNEAQ come from the germline V gene (reference sequence). CDR3 size: 14 residues. The DNA for the CDR3 is TGTGCCAGCAGCCCCCAGGGCGTCACAGATACGCAGTATTTT. This sequence encodes CASSPQGVTDTQYF.

This clonotype was counted a few times. The rearrangement uses TRBV11-2 and TRBJ1-1; D gene uncertain. In germline, CDR1 is SGHAT, CDR2 FQNNGV. Trimming removed 1 base at V and 7 bases at J, with 7 bases between. This CDR3 has 12 residues. The chain's CDR3 is CASSLARYEAFF. The CDR3 DNA sequence: TGTGCCAGCAGCTTAGCCCGGTATGAAGCTTTCTTT.

The chain uses TRBV20-1 and TRBJ2-1; 11 positions match TRBD2. The CDR3 consists of 15 residues. J was trimmed by 3 bases and V by 3 bases; bases with no gene match: 4. CDR1 is DFQATT, CDR2 SNEGSKA, per germline (reference sequence). For the CDR3, the DNA is TGCAGTGCTAGGGTTACTAGCGGGGGCTACAATGAGCAGTTCTTC. This encodes CSARVTSGGYNEQFF.

This clonotype came up many times. The rearrangement joins TRBV27 to TRBJ2-5; no firm D call. Deletions cut 2 bases from V and 0 bases from J, with 7 bases between. CDR1 is MNHEY, CDR2 SMNVEV, per germline (reference sequence). The CDR3 has 14 amino acids. In DNA form, the CDR3 reads TGTGCCAGCAGTTTAATCGCAGACCAAGAGACCCAGTACTTC. Translation: CASSLIADQETQYF.

At least ten counts were recorded for this clonotype. This chain uses TRBV6-4 with TRBJ2-3, with 12 bases identical to TRBD2. After removal of 5 bases from V and 2 bases from J, the junction contained 5 bases not matched to a gene. CDR3 length equals 16 residues. CDR1 is MRHNA, CDR2 SNTAGT, per germline. The CDR3 nucleotides are TGTGCCAGCAGTCACAGGACTAGCGGGGACACAGATACGCAGTATTTT. This codes for CASSHRTSGDTDTQYF.

This clonotype was observed a handful of times. The chain recombines TRBV7-2 with TRBJ2-7; TRBD1 matches 9 bases. J was trimmed by 1 base and V by 3 bases; bases with no gene match: 4. The CDR3 runs to 15 residues. CDR1 and CDR2 (germline): SGHTA, FQGNSA. This chain's CDR3 is CASSFGDRESYEQYF. DNA of the CDR3: TGTGCCAGCAGCTTTGGGGACAGGGAATCCTACGAGCAGTACTTC.

Ten or more counts support this clonotype. The chain employs TRBV5-5 and TRBJ2-1; D unresolved. Deletions cut 0 bases from V and 4 bases from J, with 11 bases between. Per the germline V gene, CDR1 is SGHKS and CDR2 is YYEKEE (reference sequence). The length of the CDR3 is 15 residues. CDR3 bases: TGTGCCAGCAGCTTGGGAAATGGCGAATACAATGAGCAGTTCTTC. It encodes CASSLGNGEYNEQFF.